One and the same sample provided the 8 T cell receptor beta chains below, sequenced in a study of technical replicates of blood from several donors. Only in-frame clones appear in the TCRdb table, and some are missing; sequencing was by immunoSEQ multiplex PCR. The repertoire consists of roughly 59,000 clones, with approximately 83% occurring once and the leading ten covering approximately 4.7%. Sequencing was done on a sample of PBMCs. These receptors originate from a human donor in good health. Some clones in this sample may be carry-over from other donors' samples.

The chain carries TRBV7-9 and TRBJ1-2, with TRBD1 identical over 7 bases. The J segment lost 4 bases and the V segment lost 1 base, leaving 9 bases of the junction unmatched. The CDR3 runs to 16 residues. The V gene's germline CDR1 is SEHNR and CDR2 FQNEAQ (reference sequence). The CDR3 DNA reads TGTGCCAGCAGCTTAGAAGGTATAGGGGGCGGCTATGGCTACACCTTC. Its protein product is CASSLEGIGGGYGYTF.

J is TRBJ2-3 and V is TRBV6-4, with 9 bases fitting TRBD2. The CDR3 covers 15 residues. V was clipped by 5 bases and J by 5 bases; unmatched bases: 8. Germline CDR1 and CDR2: MRHNA and SNTAGT. This CDR3 reads CASSSGSGSGDTQYF. In DNA, the CDR3 is TGTGCCAGCAGTTCGGGTAGCGGGAGTGGAGATACGCAGTATTTT.

The chain links TRBV20-1 to TRBJ1-2, with D uncertain. CDR1 DFQATT and CDR2 SNEGSKA come from the germline V gene (reference sequence). With 6 bases removed from V and 8 bases from J, the gap between germline ends came to 13 bases. The CDR3 consists of 11 residues. CDR3 sequence: CSAPLEGGYTF. The CDR3 nucleotides are TGCAGTGCCCCGCTCGAGGGAGGCTACACCTTC.

The chain has TRBV13 and TRBJ2-1; TRBD1 aligns across 7 bases. This CDR3 contains 14 residues. Trimming removed 5 bases from V and 4 bases from J; junction bases left unmatched: 5. Germline CDR1 is PRHDT and CDR2 is FYEKMQ (reference sequence). Written as DNA, the CDR3 is TGTGCCAGCAGCGTGGGACAGAATTACAATGAGCAGTTCTTC. Translated: CASSVGQNYNEQFF.

CDR3: CASSSMEGRDTEAFF. The DNA of the CDR3 is TGTGCCAGCAGCTCAATGGAGGGGAGGGACACTGAAGCTTTCTTT. The chain uses TRBV5-6 and TRBJ1-1, with D maybe TRBD1 (5 bases). The CDR3 sequence is 15 residues long. Looked up from germline, CDR1 is SGHDT and CDR2 is YYEEEE. Trimming cost V 3 bases and J 3 bases, with 15 bases left between them. The full variable domain, its missing parts supplied by reference TRBV5-6 and TRBJ1-1, is DAGVTQSPTHLIKTRGQQVTLRCSPKSGHDTVSWYQQALGQGPQFIFQYYEEEERQRGNFPDRFSGHQFPNYSSELNVNALLLGDSALYLCASSSMEGRDTEAFFGQGTRLTVV.

The rearrangement joins TRBV7-2 to TRBJ2-5, with 10 bases aligning to TRBD2. This CDR3 is built from 18 residues. Germline V CDR1 and CDR2: SGHTA, FQGNSA. Trimming took 1 base from V and 1 from J; bases not matched to a gene: 9. The CDR3 DNA reads as TGTGCCAGCAGCTTAGGATCTAGCGGGAGACCCACCCAAGAGACCCAGTACTTC. Translating gives CASSLGSSGRPTQETQYF.

This chain links TRBV14 with TRBJ2-5; the match to TRBD1 covers 10 bases. V shed 0 bases and J 4 bases; nucleotides not matched to a gene: 5. Per germline, CDR1 SGHDN and CDR2 FVKESK. This CDR3 contains 16 residues. Here the CDR3 reads CASSQEWDRGAETQYF. In DNA form, the CDR3 reads TGTGCCAGCAGCCAAGAATGGGACAGGGGAGCAGAGACCCAGTACTTC.

This clone showed up just a few times. The V call is TRBV6-5, the J call TRBJ2-5, with D uncertain. CDR1 is MNHEY and CDR2 is SVGAGI in the germline V gene. The CDR3 has 14 residues. V was shortened by 6 bases and J by 1 base, with 12 bases between the two germline ends. CDR3 sequence: CASSMSKLQETQYF. The CDR3 coding sequence is TGTGCCAGCAGCATGTCGAAACTCCAAGAGACCCAGTACTTC.